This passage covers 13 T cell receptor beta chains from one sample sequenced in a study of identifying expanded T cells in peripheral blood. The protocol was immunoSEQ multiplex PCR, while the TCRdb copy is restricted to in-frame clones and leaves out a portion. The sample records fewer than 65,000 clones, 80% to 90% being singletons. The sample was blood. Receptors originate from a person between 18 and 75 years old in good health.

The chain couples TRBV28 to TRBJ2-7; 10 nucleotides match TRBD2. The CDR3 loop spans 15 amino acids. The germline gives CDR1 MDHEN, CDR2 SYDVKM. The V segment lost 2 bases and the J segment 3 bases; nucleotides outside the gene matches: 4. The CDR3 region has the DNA TGTGCCAGCAGTTTAAGCTTAGCGGGAGGCTACGAGCAGTACTTC. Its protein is CASSLSLAGGYEQYF. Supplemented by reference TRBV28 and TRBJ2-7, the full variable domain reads DVKVTQSSRYLVKRTGEKVFLECVQDMDHENMFWYRQDPGLGLRLIYFSYDVKMKEKGDIPEGYSVSREKKERFSLILESASTNQTSMYLCASSLSLAGGYEQYFGPGTRLTVT.

The CDR3 sequence is CASSSGGGTDTQYF. In nucleotides, the CDR3 is TGTGCCAGCAGCTCGGGGGGGGGCACAGATACGCAGTATTTT. The chain combines TRBV11-2 with TRBJ2-3, with 8 bases aligning to TRBD2. Germline V gives CDR1 SGHAT, CDR2 FQNNGV. V lost 4 bases and J lost 1; bases outside the gene matches: 1. CDR3 length: 14 amino acids.

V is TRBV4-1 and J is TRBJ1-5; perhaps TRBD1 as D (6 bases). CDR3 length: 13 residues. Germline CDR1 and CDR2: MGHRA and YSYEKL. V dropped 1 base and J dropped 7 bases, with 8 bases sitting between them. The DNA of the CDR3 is TGCGCCAGCAGCCAAGGACAGGACCAGCCCCAGCATTTT. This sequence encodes CASSQGQDQPQHF.

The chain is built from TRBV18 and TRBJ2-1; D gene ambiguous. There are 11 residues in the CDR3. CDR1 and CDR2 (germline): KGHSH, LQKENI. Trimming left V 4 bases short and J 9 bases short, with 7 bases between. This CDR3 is CASSLASEQFF. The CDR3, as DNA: TGTGCCAGCTCACTAGCCTCTGAGCAGTTCTTC.

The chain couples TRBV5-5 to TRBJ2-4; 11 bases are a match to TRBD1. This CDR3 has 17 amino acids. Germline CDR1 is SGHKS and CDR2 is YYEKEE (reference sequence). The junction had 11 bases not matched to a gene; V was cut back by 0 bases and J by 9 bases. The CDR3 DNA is TGTGCCAGCAGCTTGGCCCCGCGGACAGGGGGCGTGGGCATTCAGTACTTC. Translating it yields CASSLAPRTGGVGIQYF.

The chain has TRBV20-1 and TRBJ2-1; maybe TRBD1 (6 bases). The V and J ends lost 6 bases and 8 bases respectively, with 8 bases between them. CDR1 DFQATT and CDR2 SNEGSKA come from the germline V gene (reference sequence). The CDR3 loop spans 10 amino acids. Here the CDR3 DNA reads TGCAGTGCCCACAGGGATGAGCAGTTCTTC. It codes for CSAHRDEQFF.

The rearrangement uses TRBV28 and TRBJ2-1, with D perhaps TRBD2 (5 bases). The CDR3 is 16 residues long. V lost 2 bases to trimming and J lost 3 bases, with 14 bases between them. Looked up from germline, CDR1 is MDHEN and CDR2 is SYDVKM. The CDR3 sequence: CASSLPPLGSYNEQFF. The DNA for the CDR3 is TGTGCCAGCAGTTTACCCCCTTTGGGGAGCTACAATGAGCAGTTCTTC.

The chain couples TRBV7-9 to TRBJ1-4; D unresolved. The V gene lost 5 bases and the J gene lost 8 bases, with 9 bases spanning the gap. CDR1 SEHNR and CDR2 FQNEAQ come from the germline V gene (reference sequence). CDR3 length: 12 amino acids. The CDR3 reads CASSPSDEKLFF. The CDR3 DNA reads TGTGCCAGCAGCCCCTCGGACGAAAAACTGTTTTTT.

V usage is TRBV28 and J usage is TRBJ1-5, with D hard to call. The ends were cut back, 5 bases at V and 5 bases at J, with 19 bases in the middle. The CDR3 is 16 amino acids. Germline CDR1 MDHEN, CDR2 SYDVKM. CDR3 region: CASSPNPPDGYQPQHF. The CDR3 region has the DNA TGTGCCAGCAGTCCCAACCCACCCGACGGTTATCAGCCCCAGCATTTT. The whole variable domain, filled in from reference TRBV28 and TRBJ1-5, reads DVKVTQSSRYLVKRTGEKVFLECVQDMDHENMFWYRQDPGLGLRLIYFSYDVKMKEKGDIPEGYSVSREKKERFSLILESASTNQTSMYLCASSPNPPDGYQPQHFGDGTRLSIL.

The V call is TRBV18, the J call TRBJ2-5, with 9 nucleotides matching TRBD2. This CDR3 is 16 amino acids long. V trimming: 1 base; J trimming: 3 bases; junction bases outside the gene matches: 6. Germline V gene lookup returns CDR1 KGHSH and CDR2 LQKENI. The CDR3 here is CASSPLAGEAKETQYF. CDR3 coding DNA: TGTGCCAGCTCACCACTAGCGGGAGAGGCAAAAGAGACCCAGTACTTC.

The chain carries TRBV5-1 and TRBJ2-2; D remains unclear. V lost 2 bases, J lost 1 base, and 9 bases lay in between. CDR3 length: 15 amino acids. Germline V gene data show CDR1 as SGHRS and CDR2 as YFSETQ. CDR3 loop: CASSFSQLNTGELFF. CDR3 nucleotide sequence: TGCGCCAGCAGCTTTAGCCAGCTGAACACCGGGGAGCTGTTTTTT.

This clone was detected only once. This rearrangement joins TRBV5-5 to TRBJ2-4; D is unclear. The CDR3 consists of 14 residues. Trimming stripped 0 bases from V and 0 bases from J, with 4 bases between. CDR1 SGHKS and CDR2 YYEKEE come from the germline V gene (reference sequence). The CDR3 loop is CASSLELAKNIQYF. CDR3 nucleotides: TGTGCCAGCAGCTTGGAACTAGCCAAAAACATTCAGTACTTC.

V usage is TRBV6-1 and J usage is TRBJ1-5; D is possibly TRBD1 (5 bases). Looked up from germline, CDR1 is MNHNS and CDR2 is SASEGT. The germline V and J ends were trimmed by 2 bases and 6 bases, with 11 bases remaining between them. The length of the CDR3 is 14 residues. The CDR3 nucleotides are TGTGCCAGCAGTGAACGGGGGATAGGTCAGCCCCAGCATTTT. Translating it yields CASSERGIGQPQHF.